Listed here is a single T cell receptor (beta chain). It has no known antigen specificity. Base qualities are not recorded, but no much larger clone differs from it by a single base. The library was made by the immunoSEQ multiplex PCR assay. The hsTCRB Kit was used according to the manufacturer's protocol to amplify rearranged TCR beta chain sequences. Sequencing of TCRB libraries was carried out on an Illumina MiSeq. The study's own analysis went as follows. The proprietary platform of the kit vendor was used for demultiplexing, trimming and gene mapping. The source is immuneACCESS, and TCRdb retained only in-frame sequences with V and J called. Part of the clones is not carried over; for the studies checked, unresolved V genes explain less than half of this, and the remainder is unexplained. For V, J and clone size, that table is used; D and trimming come from the DNA. Here the sample has over 30,000 clones; 65% to 85% occur a single time. The top ten clones comprise about 9.3% of the sample.

The sample comes from a study of a mutant IDH1 vaccine in newly diagnosed glioma (TCRdb year 2021). Concerning the study at large: Vaccination started 4-6 weeks after radiotherapy alone, or was given together with temozolomide cycles in the groups whose treatment included chemotherapy. Of the approximately 30 treated patients, approximately 62% were male and about 40% were female, and the mean age was 40.4 years. Prior to enrollment, patients had been given standard therapy consisting of radiotherapy alone, temozolomide alone, or radiochemotherapy with temozolomide, with the combination given to most patients. The week-35 safety follow-up took place at visit V12, and the week-47 end of study took place at visit V13. Six visits were used for peripheral blood collection: V03 (baseline), V05, V07, V10, V12 and V13. For exploratory analyses, longitudinal TCRB deep sequencing was carried out in around 24 treated patients wherever samples were available. General conclusions and limits of the study: No apparent relationship was observed between pseudoprogression and alterations in the top peripheral T cell clonotypes detected by TCRB sequencing. Selection of PBMC samples for TCRB deep sequencing was based on availability. According to the authors, sample limitations meant that analyses of patient blood samples could not be reproduced. Immune responses induced by the vaccine were seen in roughly 95% of patients across multiple MHC alleles.

The CDR3, from cysteine to phenylalanine, totals 13 residues. Just the 39-base CDR3 DNA is kept, in frame starting at base 1. Based on the germline V gene, the CDR1 and CDR2 sequences are SGDLS and YYNGEE. V loses 0 bases, J loses 4 bases, and the germline ends lie 8 bases apart. The intended sense of this specimen's time point label: week 35, safety follow-up. Every vaccine dose consisted of 300 ug of a 20-mer mutant IDH1 peptide in Montanide, administered subcutaneously together with topical imiquimod. Patients were given eight vaccinations, in weeks 1, 3, 5, 7, 11, 15, 19 and 23, which matched visits V03 through V10. All donors had newly diagnosed IDH1-mutant astrocytomas of WHO grade 3 or 4 that showed loss of nuclear ATRX. The samples were drawn from NOA16, a multicentre, single-arm, open-label phase I trial in Germany that tested a mutant IDH1 peptide vaccine in humans for the first time. Genomic DNA for TCRB sequencing was isolated from EDTA blood with the DNeasy Blood and Tissue Kit.

Sequences were derived from PBMCs, sampled from a glioma patient whose treatment included an IDH1 peptide vaccine. The source of this sequence is a woman in her twenties or thirties with glioma. Some clones in this sample may be carry-over from other donors' samples. The chain links TRBV9 with TRBJ2-7, with no reliable assignment of the D segment. The nucleotide sequence is given as TGTGCCAGCAGCGTAGCTGGCCCATACGAGCAGTACTTC. Translated, this gives CASSVAGPYEQYF.